Shown below are 10 T cell receptor beta chains from a single sample sequenced in a study of T cell responses to AZD1222 COVID-19 vaccine. The repertoire was sequenced with immunoSEQ multiplex PCR; TCRdb's copy has only in-frame clones and lacks some. The sample shows tens of thousands of clones, approximately 91% of them seen only once. The source was peripheral blood, collected on day 0 of AZD1222 vaccination. All receptors come from an adult in good health.

The CDR3 DNA follows: TGCGCCAGTAGCGCGAGGACGGATACGCAGTATTTT. Translation: CASSARTDTQYF. The chain is built from TRBV5-1 and TRBJ2-3; TRBD2 might be the D (5 bases). V was shortened by 8 bases and J by 6 bases, with 13 bases between the two germline ends. This CDR3 comprises 12 residues. Germline CDR1 is SGHRS and CDR2 is YFSETQ.

The rearrangement uses TRBV5-6 and TRBJ1-1, with D maybe TRBD1 (6 bases). CDR1 is SGHDT, CDR2 YYEEEE, per germline. Trimming took 3 bases from V and 0 from J, leaving 18 bases between them. There are 17 residues in the CDR3. The CDR3 DNA reads as TGTGCCAGCAGCTCCCTTAGCGGGGGGCCCATGAACACTGAAGCTTTCTTT. Protein sequence: CASSSLSGGPMNTEAFF.

The chain joins TRBV2 to TRBJ1-2; D possibly corresponds to TRBD1 (6 bases). V lost 6 bases and J lost 7, with 18 bases in between. Germline loops: CDR1 SNHLY, CDR2 FYNNEI. CDR3 length equals 14 residues. The CDR3 sequence is CASRDSGESAGYTF. The CDR3 DNA follows: TGTGCCAGCAGGGATTCAGGGGAGAGCGCTGGCTACACCTTC.

The CDR3 sequence is CASSPPGSGGFHNEQFF. In DNA, the CDR3 is TGTGCCAGCAGCCCACCCGGCAGCGGGGGTTTCCACAATGAGCAGTTCTTC. The chain recombines TRBV7-8 with TRBJ2-1; TRBD2 matches at 8 bases. The germline V gene has CDR1 SGHVS and CDR2 FQNEAQ. The length of the CDR3 is 17 residues. With V trimmed by 5 bases and J by 5 bases, 14 bases remained unmatched.

V and J are TRBV5-1 and TRBJ1-6, with D perhaps matching TRBD1 (5 bases). V was pared by 1 base and J by 2 bases, with 10 bases between. The CDR3 is 16 residues long. Germline CDR1 SGHRS, CDR2 YFSETQ. The CDR3 spells CASSLTGEPYNSPLHF. The CDR3 DNA reads TGCGCCAGCAGCTTGACGGGGGAGCCCTATAATTCACCCCTCCACTTT.

The chain carries TRBV2 and TRBJ2-5, with a weak D call TRBD1 (6 bases). V lost 2 bases to trimming and J lost 4 bases, with 11 bases between them. This CDR3 is 14 amino acids long. Germline CDR1 and CDR2: SNHLY and FYNNEI. CDR3 sequence: CASSENRVVETQYF. The CDR3 bases are TGTGCCAGCAGTGAAAACAGGGTGGTAGAGACCCAGTACTTC.

The chain combines TRBV7-2 with TRBJ1-4; D gene ambiguous. This CDR3 contains 16 residues. The germline V gene has CDR1 SGHTA and CDR2 FQGNSA. The V end was cut by 4 bases, the J end by 8 bases, with 20 bases between. The DNA for the CDR3 is TGTGCCAGCAGCTCCCCTAGGATGGGGAGTGGAGAAAAACTGTTTTTT. It yields the protein CASSSPRMGSGEKLFF.

The chain joins TRBV15 to TRBJ1-2; D perhaps matches TRBD1 (6 bases). CDR1 is LNHNV, CDR2 YYDKDF, per germline (reference sequence). V was shortened by 6 bases and J by 6 bases, with 20 bases between the two germline ends. The CDR3 extends over 15 amino acids. The CDR3 coding sequence is TGTGCCACCAGAAAAACAACGGGGGCTCCGGATGGCTACACCTTC. Its protein is CATRKTTGAPDGYTF.

The chain is built from TRBV9 and TRBJ1-2, with a tentative D call TRBD1 (5 bases). In germline, CDR1 is SGDLS, CDR2 YYNGEE. This CDR3 has 13 amino acids. Trimming left V 2 bases short and J 6 bases short, with 11 bases between. The CDR3 DNA sequence: TGTGCCAGCAGCGTGGTAGCCAGGGATGGCTACACCTTC. It encodes CASSVVARDGYTF.

V and J are TRBV7-9 and TRBJ1-2; D gene ambiguous. Germline-derived CDR1 and CDR2 are SEHNR and FQNEAQ (reference sequence). The CDR3 is 14 residues long. V lost 1 base and J lost 4, with 10 bases in between. The CDR3, as DNA: TGTGCCAGCAGCTTAGAGGGAGCCCCCTATGGCTACACCTTC. Encoded protein: CASSLEGAPYGYTF.